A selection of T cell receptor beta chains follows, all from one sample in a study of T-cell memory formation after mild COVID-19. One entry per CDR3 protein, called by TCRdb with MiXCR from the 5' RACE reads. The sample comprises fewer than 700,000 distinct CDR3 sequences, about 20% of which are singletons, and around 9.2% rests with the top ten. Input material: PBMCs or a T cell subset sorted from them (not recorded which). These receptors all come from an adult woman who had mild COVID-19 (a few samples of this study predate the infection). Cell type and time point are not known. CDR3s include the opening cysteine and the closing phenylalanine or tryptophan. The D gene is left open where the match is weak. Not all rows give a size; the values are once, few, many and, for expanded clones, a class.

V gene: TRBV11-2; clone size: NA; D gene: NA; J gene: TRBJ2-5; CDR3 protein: CASSALSGPQETQYF; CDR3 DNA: TGTGCCAGCAGCGCCTTATCGGGACCCCAAGAGACCCAGTACTTC
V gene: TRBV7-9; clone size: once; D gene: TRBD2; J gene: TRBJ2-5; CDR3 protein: CASSPPMGETSGAQETQYF; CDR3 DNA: TGTGCCAGCAGCCCACCGATGGGGGAGACTAGCGGGGCTCAAGAGACCCAGTACTTC
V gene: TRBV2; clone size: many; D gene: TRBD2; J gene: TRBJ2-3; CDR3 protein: CATLAGATDTQYF; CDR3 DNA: TGTGCCACCTTAGCGGGAGCCACAGATACGCAGTATTTT
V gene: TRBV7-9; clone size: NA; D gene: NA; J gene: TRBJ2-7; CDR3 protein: CASSSPGASSPYEQYF; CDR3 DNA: TGTGCCAGCAGCTCCCCCGGAGCATCCTCCCCCTACGAGCAGTACTTC
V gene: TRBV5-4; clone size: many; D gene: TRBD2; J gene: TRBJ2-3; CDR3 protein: CASRQSGRAATQYF; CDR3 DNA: TGTGCCAGCAGACAAAGCGGGAGGGCCGCTACGCAGTATTTT
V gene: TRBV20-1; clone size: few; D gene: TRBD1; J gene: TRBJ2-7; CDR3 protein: CSARAGQGASYEQYF; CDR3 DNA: TGCAGTGCTAGAGCGGGACAGGGGGCGTCCTACGAGCAGTACTTC
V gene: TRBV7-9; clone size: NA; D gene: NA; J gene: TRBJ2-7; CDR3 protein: CAIVQGYEQYF; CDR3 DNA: TGTGCCATCGTACAGGGCTACGAGCAGTACTTC
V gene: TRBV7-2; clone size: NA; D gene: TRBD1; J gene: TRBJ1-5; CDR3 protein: CASSLITGVNQPQHF; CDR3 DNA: TGTGCCAGCAGCTTAATTACAGGGGTAAATCAGCCCCAGCATTTT
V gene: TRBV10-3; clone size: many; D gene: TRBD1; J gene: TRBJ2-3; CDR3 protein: CASRDRGTDTQYF; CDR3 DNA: TGTGCCTCCCGGGACAGGGGGACAGATACGCAGTATTTT
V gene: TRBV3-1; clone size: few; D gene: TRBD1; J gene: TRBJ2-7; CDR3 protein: CASRGQGNEQYF; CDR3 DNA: TGTGCCAGCAGGGGACAGGGGAACGAGCAGTACTTC
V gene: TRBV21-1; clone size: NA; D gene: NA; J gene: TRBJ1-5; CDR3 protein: CASSPRADKNSNQPQHF; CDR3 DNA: TGTGCCAGCAGCCCCCGAGCGGACAAAAATAGCAATCAGCCCCAGCATTTT
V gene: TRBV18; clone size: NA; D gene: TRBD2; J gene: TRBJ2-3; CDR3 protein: CASSPRAGVSDTQYF; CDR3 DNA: TGTGCCAGCTCACCAAGGGCGGGAGTTTCCGATACGCAGTATTTT
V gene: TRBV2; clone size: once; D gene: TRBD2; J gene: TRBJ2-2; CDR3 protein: CASSRTSGTGELFF; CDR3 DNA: TGTGCCAGCAGTCGGACTAGCGGAACCGGGGAGCTGTTTTTT
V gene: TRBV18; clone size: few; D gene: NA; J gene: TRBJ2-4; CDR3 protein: CASSPSFRAKNIQYF; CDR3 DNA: TGTGCCAGCTCACCCTCCTTCCGAGCCAAAAACATTCAGTACTTC
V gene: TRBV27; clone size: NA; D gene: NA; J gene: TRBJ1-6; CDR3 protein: CASRPPGNSPLHF; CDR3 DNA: TGTGCCAGCAGGCCCCCGGGGAATTCACCCCTCCACTTT
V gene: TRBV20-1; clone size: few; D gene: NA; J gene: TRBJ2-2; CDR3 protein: CSARDWRGTGELFF; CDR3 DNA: TGCAGTGCTAGAGATTGGAGGGGCACCGGGGAGCTGTTTTTT
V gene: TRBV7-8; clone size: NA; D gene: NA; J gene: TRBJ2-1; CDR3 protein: CASSRIEQFF; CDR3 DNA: TGTGCCAGCAGTCGCATTGAGCAGTTCTTC
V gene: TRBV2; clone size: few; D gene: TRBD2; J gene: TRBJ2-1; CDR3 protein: CASKPAGVRNNEQFF; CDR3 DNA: TGTGCCAGCAAGCCGGCGGGAGTAAGGAACAATGAGCAGTTCTTC
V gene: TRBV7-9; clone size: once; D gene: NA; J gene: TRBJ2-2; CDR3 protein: CASIDGRNTGELFF; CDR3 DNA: TGTGCCAGCATCGACGGGAGAAACACCGGGGAGCTGTTTTTT
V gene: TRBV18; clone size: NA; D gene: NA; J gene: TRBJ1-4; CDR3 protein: CASSATGFTNEKLFF; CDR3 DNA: TGTGCCAGCTCAGCCACAGGTTTCACTAATGAAAAACTGTTTTTT
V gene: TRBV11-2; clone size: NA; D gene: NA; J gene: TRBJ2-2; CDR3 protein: CASSLTQGSGELFF; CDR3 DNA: TGTGCCAGCAGCTTAACCCAGGGTTCCGGGGAGCTGTTTTTT
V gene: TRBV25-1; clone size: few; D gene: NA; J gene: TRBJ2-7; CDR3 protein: CASRAKGTYEQYF; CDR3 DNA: TGTGCCAGCAGGGCCAAGGGAACCTACGAGCAGTACTTC
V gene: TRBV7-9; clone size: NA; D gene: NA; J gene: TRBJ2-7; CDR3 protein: CASSLSADNHQYF; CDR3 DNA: TGTGCCAGCAGCTTGTCGGCAGACAACCACCAGTACTTC
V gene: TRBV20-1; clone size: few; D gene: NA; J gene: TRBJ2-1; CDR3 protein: CSAPSYNEQFF; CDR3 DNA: TGCAGTGCTCCGTCATACAATGAGCAGTTCTTC
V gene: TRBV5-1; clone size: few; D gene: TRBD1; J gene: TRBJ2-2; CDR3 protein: CASSLRTGATNTGELFF; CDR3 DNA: TGCGCCAGCAGCTTAAGGACAGGGGCGACGAACACCGGGGAGCTGTTTTTT
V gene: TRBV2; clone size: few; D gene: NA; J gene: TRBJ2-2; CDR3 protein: CASSDIGGELFF; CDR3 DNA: TGTGCCAGCAGTGATATAGGGGGGGAGCTGTTTTTT
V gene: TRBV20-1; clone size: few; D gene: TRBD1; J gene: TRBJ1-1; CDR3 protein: CSAPGQGASKEAFF; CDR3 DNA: TGCAGTGCACCGGGACAGGGGGCGAGCAAGGAAGCTTTCTTT
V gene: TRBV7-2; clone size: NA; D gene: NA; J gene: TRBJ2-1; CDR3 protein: CASNPGTTYNEQFF; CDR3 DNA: TGTGCCAGTAATCCGGGAACCACCTACAATGAGCAGTTCTTC
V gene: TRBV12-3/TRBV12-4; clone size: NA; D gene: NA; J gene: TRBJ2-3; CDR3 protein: CASRNRGGLTDTQYF; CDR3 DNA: TGTGCCAGCAGAAATAGGGGGGGGCTCACAGATACGCAGTATTTT
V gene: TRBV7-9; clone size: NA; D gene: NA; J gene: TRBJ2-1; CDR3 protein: CASSWSHEQFF; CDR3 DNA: TGTGCCAGCAGCTGGAGTCATGAGCAGTTCTTC
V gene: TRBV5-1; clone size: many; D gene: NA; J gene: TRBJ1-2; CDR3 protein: CASSFSGGDGYTF; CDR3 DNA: TGCGCCAGCAGCTTTTCCGGGGGCGATGGCTACACCTTC
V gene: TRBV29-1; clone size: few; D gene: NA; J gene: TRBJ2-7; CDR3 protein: CSTWDVGYEQYF; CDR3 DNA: TGCAGCACATGGGACGTCGGCTACGAGCAGTACTTC
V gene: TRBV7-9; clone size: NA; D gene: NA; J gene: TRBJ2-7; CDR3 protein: CASSPLLEQYF; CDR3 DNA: TGTGCCAGCAGCCCACTACTCGAGCAGTACTTC
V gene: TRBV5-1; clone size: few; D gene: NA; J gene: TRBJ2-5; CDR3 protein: CASSLGAPQETQYF; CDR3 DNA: TGCGCCAGCAGCTTGGGTGCCCCACAAGAGACCCAGTACTTC
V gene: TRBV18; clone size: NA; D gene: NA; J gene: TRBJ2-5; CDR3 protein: CASSPEGNQYF; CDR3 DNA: TGTGCCAGCTCACCAGAGGGAAACCAGTACTTC
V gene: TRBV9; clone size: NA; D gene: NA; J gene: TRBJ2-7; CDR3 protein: CASSPHRGGEQYF; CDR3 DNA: TGTGCCAGCAGCCCCCATAGGGGGGGCGAGCAGTACTTC
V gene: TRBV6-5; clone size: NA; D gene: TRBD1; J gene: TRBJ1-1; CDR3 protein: CASRPGQGWTEAFF; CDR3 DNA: TGTGCCAGCAGGCCGGGACAGGGGTGGACTGAAGCTTTCTTT
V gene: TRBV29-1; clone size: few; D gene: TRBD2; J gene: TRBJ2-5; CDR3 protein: CSVEEQREPQETQYF; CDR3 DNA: TGCAGCGTTGAAGAACAGCGGGAGCCCCAAGAGACCCAGTACTTC
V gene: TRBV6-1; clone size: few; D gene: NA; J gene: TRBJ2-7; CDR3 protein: CASSEAGRLPLGEQYF; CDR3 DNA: TGTGCCAGCAGTGAAGCGGGACGGCTCCCACTAGGGGAGCAGTACTTC
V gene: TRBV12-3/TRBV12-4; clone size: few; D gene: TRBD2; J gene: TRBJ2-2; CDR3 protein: CASSFAGGINTGELFF; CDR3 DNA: TGTGCCAGCAGTTTCGCGGGGGGCATTAACACCGGGGAGCTGTTTTTT
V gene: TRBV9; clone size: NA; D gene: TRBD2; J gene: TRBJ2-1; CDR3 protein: CASSGGLADEQFF; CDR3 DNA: TGTGCCAGCAGCGGGGGACTAGCGGATGAGCAGTTCTTC
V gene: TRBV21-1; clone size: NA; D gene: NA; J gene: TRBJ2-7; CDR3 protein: CASSRAGLAGDNPFYEQYF; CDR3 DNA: TGTGCCAGCAGCCGAGCGGGACTAGCGGGAGACAACCCATTCTACGAGCAGTACTTC
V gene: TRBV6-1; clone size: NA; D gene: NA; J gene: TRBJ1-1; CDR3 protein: CATQAGTREAFF; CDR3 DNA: TGTGCCACCCAAGCCGGGACGCGGGAAGCTTTCTTT
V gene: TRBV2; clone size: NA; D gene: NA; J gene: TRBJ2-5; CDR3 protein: CASSKTAKSEETQYF; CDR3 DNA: TGTGCCAGCAGTAAGACAGCAAAGTCCGAAGAGACCCAGTACTTC
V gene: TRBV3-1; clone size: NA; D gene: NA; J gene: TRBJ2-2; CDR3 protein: CASSPGHPNTGELFF; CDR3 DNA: TGTGCCAGCAGCCCGGGACATCCGAACACCGGGGAGCTGTTTTTT
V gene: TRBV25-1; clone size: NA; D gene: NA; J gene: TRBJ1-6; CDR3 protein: CASRGEYNSPLHF; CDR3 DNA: TGTGCCAGCAGGGGGGAATATAATTCACCCCTCCACTTT
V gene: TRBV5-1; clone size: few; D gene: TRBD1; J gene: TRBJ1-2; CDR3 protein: CASSQTGEGGYTF; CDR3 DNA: TGCGCCAGCAGCCAGACAGGGGAAGGCGGCTACACCTTC
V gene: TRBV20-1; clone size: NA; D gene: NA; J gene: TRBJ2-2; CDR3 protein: CSARVGRGGTGELFF; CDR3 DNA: TGCAGTGCTAGAGTAGGCAGGGGTGGCACCGGGGAGCTGTTTTTT
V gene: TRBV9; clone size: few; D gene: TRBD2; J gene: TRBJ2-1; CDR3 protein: CASSVELAGDNEQFF; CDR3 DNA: TGTGCCAGCAGCGTAGAACTAGCGGGAGACAATGAGCAGTTCTTC
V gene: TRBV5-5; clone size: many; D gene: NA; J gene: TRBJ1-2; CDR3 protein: CASSLFGDNYGYTF; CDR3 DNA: TGTGCCAGCAGCCTTTTTGGGGATAACTATGGCTACACCTTC
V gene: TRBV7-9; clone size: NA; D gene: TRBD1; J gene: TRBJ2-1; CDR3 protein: CASSFSPGQLTNEQFF; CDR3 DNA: TGTGCCAGCAGCTTCTCTCCGGGACAGCTAACCAATGAGCAGTTCTTC
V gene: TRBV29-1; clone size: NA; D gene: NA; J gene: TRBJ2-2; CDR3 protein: CSVEGPSTGTGELFF; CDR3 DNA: TGCAGCGTTGAAGGACCCTCGACTGGCACCGGGGAGCTGTTTTTT
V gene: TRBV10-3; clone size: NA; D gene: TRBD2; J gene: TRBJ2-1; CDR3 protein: CAISPGGAGGDEQFF; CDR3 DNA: TGTGCCATCAGCCCGGGGGGAGCGGGTGGGGATGAGCAGTTCTTC
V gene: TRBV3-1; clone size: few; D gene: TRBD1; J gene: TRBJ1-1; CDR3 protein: CASSQVTGGAGNTEAFF; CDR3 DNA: TGTGCCAGCAGCCAAGTAACAGGGGGCGCGGGGAACACTGAAGCTTTCTTT
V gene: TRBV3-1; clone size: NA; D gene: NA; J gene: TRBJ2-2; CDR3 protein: CASRIHDTGELFF; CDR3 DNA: TGTGCCAGCAGAATCCACGACACCGGGGAGCTGTTTTTT
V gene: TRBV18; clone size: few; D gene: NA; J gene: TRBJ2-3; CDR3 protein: CASSPPWGGADTQYF; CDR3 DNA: TGTGCCAGCTCACCACCGTGGGGAGGCGCAGATACGCAGTATTTT